The rows below give T cell receptor beta chains drawn from one sample of a study of T cell repertoires in cytomegalovirus infection. TCRdb itself ran the reads through MiXCR, one entry per CDR3 protein. The table has fewer than 550,000 distinct CDR3 sequences, 31% seen once; the top ten hold roughly 13%. Sample: PBMCs. The origin of the receptors is a human donor in good health (CMV status not recorded). Some clones in this sample may be carry-over from other donors' samples. Each CDR3 is given with its conserved first and last residue. Fields, in order: V gene, J gene, CDR3 protein.

TRBV6-5	TRBJ2-6	CASSREGAAGRSGANVLTF
TRBV20-1	TRBJ1-1	CSASRLGNTEAFF
TRBV12-3/TRBV12-4	TRBJ2-1	CASNGLAGGSYNEQFF
TRBV7-4	TRBJ1-6	CASSFGPRISDSPLHF
TRBV7-2	TRBJ2-7	CASSLVAYEQYF
TRBV7-6	TRBJ1-4	CASSSGQGLEKLFF
TRBV12-3/TRBV12-4	TRBJ2-1	CASSLASGARTVRDEQFF
TRBV12-3/TRBV12-4	TRBJ1-1	CASSPGGGGGSTEAFF
TRBV7-6	TRBJ2-5	CASSPSGQSQETQYF
TRBV19	TRBJ2-3	CASSIGETDTQYF
TRBV2	TRBJ2-6	CASRETLLTAEYSGANVLTF
TRBV6-1	TRBJ2-7	CASTKGTALSYEQYF
TRBV10-2	TRBJ2-7	CASRRLAGGRSSYEQYF
TRBV6-5	TRBJ2-5	CASSFGGSEETQYF
TRBV11-1	TRBJ1-1	CASSLTLDTEAFF
TRBV27	TRBJ2-7	CASSTPREGGAHEQYF
TRBV7-8	TRBJ1-1	CDSSLDIGTEAFF
TRBV4-1	TRBJ1-6	CASSQGQGDSPLHF
TRBV7-3	TRBJ2-2	CASSLTRTSGNTGELFF
TRBV27	TRBJ2-6	CASTPLAGGSGANVLTF
TRBV4-2	TRBJ2-2	CASSQDVMRGVTGELFF
TRBV5-6	TRBJ1-1	CASSLGPRAPENTEAFF
TRBV19	TRBJ1-1	CASSMRQGDFSTEAFF
TRBV27	TRBJ1-2	CASSFREAVPFYGYTF
TRBV6-6	TRBJ2-5	CASSPGSPGFGETQYF
TRBV6-5	TRBJ2-5	CASSYSTRETQYF
TRBV7-6	TRBJ1-1	CASSLGLQAFF
TRBV7-6	TRBJ1-6	CASGPGQGNSPLHF
TRBV4-1	TRBJ2-5	CASSRTSGGVQETQYF
TRBV27	TRBJ1-2	CASRTGNGYTF
TRBV7-3	TRBJ2-2	CASSPGGHGELFF
TRBV2	TRBJ2-7	CASSPGGDPTYEQYF
TRBV7-9	TRBJ1-6	CASSPPGSYNSPLHF
TRBV18	TRBJ2-6	CASSPVSAGVVLTF
TRBV7-6	TRBJ2-7	CASNSDSDSSDEQYF
TRBV11-2	TRBJ1-3	CASSFTGAVMRNTIYF
TRBV6-1	TRBJ2-1	CASSEKDKEQFF
TRBV7-2	TRBJ2-5	CASSSSGLLETQYF
TRBV27	TRBJ1-1	CASMGGRNTEAFF
TRBV12-3/TRBV12-4	TRBJ2-1	CASSLARDGNEQFF
TRBV25-1	TRBJ1-6	CASSRGSYNSPLHF
TRBV7-2	TRBJ1-1	CASSLKGRFEAFF
TRBV4-1	TRBJ1-2	CASSQDGTANYGYTF
TRBV29-1	TRBJ2-1	CSGCGGVYNEQFF
TRBV6-1	TRBJ2-1	CASIKGIGSLSYNEQFF
TRBV7-9	TRBJ2-3	CASSLGAYTDTQYF